This is a list of T cell receptor beta chains from one sample in a study of T-cell memory formation after mild COVID-19. TCRdb reprocessed the 5' RACE reads via MiXCR and lists one record per CDR3 protein. The data show 300,000 to 400,000 distinct CDR3 sequences, around 27% seen once. Specimen: PBMCs or a T cell subset sorted from them (not recorded which). The receptors stem from an adult woman who had mild COVID-19 (a few samples of this study predate the infection). Cell type and time point are not known. The CDR3 runs from the conserved cysteine through the conserved F or W. Fields, in order: CDR3 DNA, CDR3 protein, J gene, D gene, V gene, clone size. A D gene is named only where the DNA matches it firmly. The size of a clone is reported for some rows only, either as once, few or many, or as a class for expanded clones.

CDR3 DNA: TGTGCCATCAGTGCCTCCGGGAGGGATGGCTACACCTTC; CDR3 protein: CAISASGRDGYTF; J gene: TRBJ1-2; D gene: -; V gene: TRBV10-3; clone size: -
CDR3 DNA: TGTGCCAGCAGTGAAGCTAGCGCAACAGATACGCAGTATTTT; CDR3 protein: CASSEASATDTQYF; J gene: TRBJ2-3; D gene: -; V gene: TRBV25-1; clone size: -
CDR3 DNA: TGTGCCAGCACCCCCTCGAGGGCAGGAACGTCGTTAACTGAAGCTTTCTTT; CDR3 protein: CASTPSRAGTSLTEAFF; J gene: TRBJ1-1; D gene: -; V gene: TRBV12-3/TRBV12-4; clone size: few
CDR3 DNA: TGCAGTGCTTCAGGGACAGATGCCTACGAGCAGTACTTC; CDR3 protein: CSASGTDAYEQYF; J gene: TRBJ2-7; D gene: TRBD1; V gene: TRBV20-1; clone size: -
CDR3 DNA: TGTGCCACCAGTGACGCAGGACGTCCCAATGAGCAGTTCTTC; CDR3 protein: CATSDAGRPNEQFF; J gene: TRBJ2-1; D gene: -; V gene: TRBV24-1; clone size: few
CDR3 DNA: TGTGCCAGCAGCTTAGTTAGATTCGTTACGCAGTATTTT; CDR3 protein: CASSLVRFVTQYF; J gene: TRBJ2-3; D gene: -; V gene: TRBV11-2; clone size: few
CDR3 DNA: TGCGCCAGCGGGTCCGGGACAGGGAAGGTCTACGAGCAGTACTTC; CDR3 protein: CASGSGTGKVYEQYF; J gene: TRBJ2-7; D gene: TRBD1; V gene: TRBV5-1; clone size: few
CDR3 DNA: TGTGCCAGCAGTTTTGGCGGGACAGGGGGCAATCAGCCCCAGCATTTT; CDR3 protein: CASSFGGTGGNQPQHF; J gene: TRBJ1-5; D gene: TRBD1; V gene: TRBV12-3/TRBV12-4; clone size: few
CDR3 DNA: TGTGCCAGCTCACCGACAGTGAGGGTCTCTGGGGCCAACGTCCTGACTTTC; CDR3 protein: CASSPTVRVSGANVLTF; J gene: TRBJ2-6; D gene: -; V gene: TRBV18; clone size: -
CDR3 DNA: TGTGCCAGCAGCTTCCTTGGGGCAGCGGGTTACCAAGAGACCCAGTACTTC; CDR3 protein: CASSFLGAAGYQETQYF; J gene: TRBJ2-5; D gene: -; V gene: TRBV7-9; clone size: -
CDR3 DNA: TGTGCCAGCAGCTTGATCGGAGTGGGCTATGGCTACACCTTC; CDR3 protein: CASSLIGVGYGYTF; J gene: TRBJ1-2; D gene: -; V gene: TRBV5-8; clone size: -
CDR3 DNA: TGTGCCAGCAGTTCGGCAGGGGGCGTGGGCAATCAGCCCCAGCATTTT; CDR3 protein: CASSSAGGVGNQPQHF; J gene: TRBJ1-5; D gene: TRBD1; V gene: TRBV6-5; clone size: -
CDR3 DNA: TGTGCCAGCAGTTACTCGCGTTCCTGGGGTAACTATGGCTACACCTTC; CDR3 protein: CASSYSRSWGNYGYTF; J gene: TRBJ1-2; D gene: -; V gene: TRBV6-5; clone size: -
CDR3 DNA: TGTGCCAGCAGTGGTACAGGGAAGTCTACAGATACGCAGTATTTT; CDR3 protein: CASSGTGKSTDTQYF; J gene: TRBJ2-3; D gene: -; V gene: TRBV25-1; clone size: -
CDR3 DNA: TGTGCCAGCAGTACGCCAGGGGGGGAAGGGGTGTTTTTT; CDR3 protein: CASSTPGGEGVFF; J gene: TRBJ1-4; D gene: TRBD1; V gene: TRBV12-3/TRBV12-4; clone size: -
CDR3 DNA: TGTGCCAGCAGGTCCACCCTTCGTCTCCAGCATTTT; CDR3 protein: CASRSTLRLQHF; J gene: TRBJ1-5; D gene: -; V gene: TRBV6-2/TRBV6-3; clone size: few
CDR3 DNA: TGCAGTGCTATCCATAGCGGGGGGGCCGGGGAGCTGTTTTTT; CDR3 protein: CSAIHSGGAGELFF; J gene: TRBJ2-2; D gene: TRBD2; V gene: TRBV20-1; clone size: few
CDR3 DNA: TGTGCCAGCAGCTTAAAACTAGCGGGGTTAGATACGCAGTATTTT; CDR3 protein: CASSLKLAGLDTQYF; J gene: TRBJ2-3; D gene: TRBD2; V gene: TRBV7-3; clone size: -
CDR3 DNA: TGCGCCAGCAGCCCATCGGCCGGGGCAAGGGAGCAGTACTTC; CDR3 protein: CASSPSAGAREQYF; J gene: TRBJ2-7; D gene: -; V gene: TRBV5-1; clone size: -
CDR3 DNA: TGTGCCAGCAGTACACAGGCTCTCGCTCTGTTCGGGGCCAACGTCCTGACTTTC; CDR3 protein: CASSTQALALFGANVLTF; J gene: TRBJ2-6; D gene: -; V gene: TRBV12-3/TRBV12-4; clone size: -
CDR3 DNA: TGCAGTGCTCAAGGGACGGCGAACAATCAGCCCCAGCATTTT; CDR3 protein: CSAQGTANNQPQHF; J gene: TRBJ1-5; D gene: -; V gene: TRBV20-1; clone size: -
CDR3 DNA: TGCGCCAGCAGCCCCTCGCCCGGTCTCGGACAGGGCTCCTACGAGCAGTACTTC; CDR3 protein: CASSPSPGLGQGSYEQYF; J gene: TRBJ2-7; D gene: TRBD1; V gene: TRBV5-1; clone size: -
CDR3 DNA: TGTGCCAGCAGTGTGGCGACCACCACTGAAGCTTTCTTT; CDR3 protein: CASSVATTTEAFF; J gene: TRBJ1-1; D gene: -; V gene: TRBV25-1; clone size: few
CDR3 DNA: TGTGCCAGCAGTTACTCAGAGACTAGCGGAACCTACGAGCAGTACTTC; CDR3 protein: CASSYSETSGTYEQYF; J gene: TRBJ2-7; D gene: TRBD2; V gene: TRBV6-5; clone size: -
CDR3 DNA: TGTGCCAGCAGCCGCCGTGGACTAGGAGGCTACGAGCAGTACTTC; CDR3 protein: CASSRRGLGGYEQYF; J gene: TRBJ2-7; D gene: TRBD2; V gene: TRBV7-2; clone size: -
CDR3 DNA: TGCGCCAGCAGCCCTCTCGGGGTCATCACAGATACGCAGTATTTT; CDR3 protein: CASSPLGVITDTQYF; J gene: TRBJ2-3; D gene: -; V gene: TRBV5-1; clone size: -
CDR3 DNA: TGTGCCAGCAGTTTAACCTTGAACACTGAAGCTTTCTTT; CDR3 protein: CASSLTLNTEAFF; J gene: TRBJ1-1; D gene: -; V gene: TRBV12-3/TRBV12-4; clone size: many
CDR3 DNA: TGCAGTGCTAGTTCGGCCGGGACTAGCGGGAGTCATGAGCAGTTCTTC; CDR3 protein: CSASSAGTSGSHEQFF; J gene: TRBJ2-1; D gene: TRBD2; V gene: TRBV20-1; clone size: few
CDR3 DNA: TGCGCCAGCAGCTTTTGGGAAAACAGGGGCAACACTGAAGCTTTCTTT; CDR3 protein: CASSFWENRGNTEAFF; J gene: TRBJ1-1; D gene: TRBD1; V gene: TRBV5-1; clone size: -
CDR3 DNA: TGCAGCACCCGACTAGTCCCCGGCGAGACCCAGTACTTC; CDR3 protein: CSTRLVPGETQYF; J gene: TRBJ2-5; D gene: -; V gene: TRBV29-1; clone size: -
CDR3 DNA: TGTGCCAGCAGCTTAAGCGGGGTTATAGGCGATGAGCAGTTCTTC; CDR3 protein: CASSLSGVIGDEQFF; J gene: TRBJ2-1; D gene: TRBD2; V gene: TRBV7-2; clone size: -
CDR3 DNA: TGCAGCGTTGGGGGCCCGCGGGAGGGCCTCGAGACCCAGTACTTC; CDR3 protein: CSVGGPREGLETQYF; J gene: TRBJ2-5; D gene: TRBD2; V gene: TRBV29-1; clone size: -
CDR3 DNA: TGCGCCAGCAGCCACGGGACTAGCGGGATATCGAGCACAGATACGCAGTATTTT; CDR3 protein: CASSHGTSGISSTDTQYF; J gene: TRBJ2-3; D gene: TRBD2; V gene: TRBV4-3; clone size: few
CDR3 DNA: TGTGCCAGCAGCCCCAGAGTCGGGATCTATGGCTACACCTTC; CDR3 protein: CASSPRVGIYGYTF; J gene: TRBJ1-2; D gene: -; V gene: TRBV7-9; clone size: -
CDR3 DNA: TGTGCCAGCAGCCGGCGGACTAGCGGAGGGGGTAATGAGCAGTTCTTC; CDR3 protein: CASSRRTSGGGNEQFF; J gene: TRBJ2-1; D gene: TRBD2; V gene: TRBV7-9; clone size: few
CDR3 DNA: TGTGCCAGCTCACCGCCTCCCAGGGGACACGAGCAGTACTTC; CDR3 protein: CASSPPPRGHEQYF; J gene: TRBJ2-7; D gene: -; V gene: TRBV18; clone size: few
CDR3 DNA: TGTGCCACCAGTGACCCAGGACAGCTTTATGGCTACACCTTC; CDR3 protein: CATSDPGQLYGYTF; J gene: TRBJ1-2; D gene: -; V gene: TRBV24-1; clone size: few
CDR3 DNA: TGCAGTGCTAGTACTGGGATCTACGAGCAGTACTTC; CDR3 protein: CSASTGIYEQYF; J gene: TRBJ2-7; D gene: -; V gene: TRBV20-1; clone size: -
CDR3 DNA: TGTGCCAGCACCGCCGGGGCTACGGACACCGGGGAGCTGTTTTTT; CDR3 protein: CASTAGATDTGELFF; J gene: TRBJ2-2; D gene: -; V gene: TRBV9; clone size: many
CDR3 DNA: TGCGCCAGCAGCCCGGGACAGGACACAGATACGCAGTATTTT; CDR3 protein: CASSPGQDTDTQYF; J gene: TRBJ2-3; D gene: TRBD1; V gene: TRBV5-1; clone size: few
CDR3 DNA: TGTGCCAGCAGCTTGAGTTTACTCGCTCCCGGGACCGACACCTTC; CDR3 protein: CASSLSLLAPGTDTF; J gene: TRBJ1-2; D gene: -; V gene: TRBV5-4; clone size: -